The text below deals with one T cell receptor beta chain. Its matching antigen is unknown. Germline loops: CDR1 SGHRS, CDR2 YFSETQ. V was pared by 4 bases and J by 8 bases, with 18 bases between. This CDR3 spans 14 amino acids. Time point specified: week 3, after first cycle of checkpoint inhibitor. At 12 weeks after first infusion, RECIST 1.1 defined response for most patients. This entry belongs to a study of blood T cell dynamics during melanoma immunotherapy. Study-wide background: First-line therapy was either pembrolizumab or nivolumab with ipilimumab for metastatic melanoma. Study findings and constraints: The study could not tell melanoma-specific clones from general immune activation. PBMC repertoires of eventual disease-control patients split at W3 into clonality or diversity gains.

TCRdb's table, derived via immunoSEQ multiplex PCR, lists solely in-frame clones and lacks some. The sample carries fewer than 15,000 clones, 92% recorded once. V usage is TRBV5-1 and J usage is TRBJ1-1, with D possibly being TRBD1 (6 bases). Here the sequenced sample was blood, taken from a patient treated with checkpoint blockade. The sequence came from a human donor with melanoma. CDR3 nucleotides: TGCGCCAGCAGCGCGGACAGTCCTACAGGCGAAGCTTTCTTT. Its translation is CASSADSPTGEAFF. Combining the CDR3 with reference TRBV5-1 and TRBJ1-1 gives the whole variable domain KAGVTQTPRYLIKTRGQQVTLSCSPISGHRSVSWYQQTPGQGLQFLFEYFSETQRNKGNFPGRFSGRQFSNSRSEMNVSTLELGDSALYLCASSADSPTGEAFFGQGTRLTVV.